This section outlines one TCR beta chain sequence together with its context. The data stem from a study of blood T cell repertoires in COVID-19. Study in general: Acute and convalescent COVID-19 specimens originated in the United States, Italy and Spain.

Seattle's enrolled individuals joined amid active infection and were then monitored longitudinally. Original methodology: For nucleated cells, counts were estimated from reference gene primer amplification. Sequencing used immunoSEQ multiplex PCR; TCRdb keeps in-frame clones, though not all of them. V, J and clone size are taken as reported in that table, and D and trimming were inferred from the DNA itself. Of about 180,000 clones listed, 70% to 90% are singletons. The receptor was isolated from a woman between 50 and 59 years old with COVID-19, enrolled during active disease. The sequencing sample was made of peripheral blood.

CDR3 DNA: TGTGCCAGCAGTTCCCAAGGGGGTTGGAATCAGCCCCAGCATTTT. Translation gives CASSSQGGWNQPQHF. This sequence joins TRBV27 and TRBJ1-5; D is perhaps TRBD1 (6 bases). CDR1 is MNHEY and CDR2 is SMNVEV in the germline V gene (reference sequence). Trimming cost V 4 bases and J 4 bases, with 14 bases left between them. The CDR3 loop spans 15 amino acids.